One and the same sample provided the 13 T cell receptor beta chains below, sequenced in a study of blood T cells in healthy people across ages. Using a J-beta primer mix together with a sample-barcoded 5' primer, a second PCR was run for roughly 7 to 11 cycles. Each CDR3 protein gets one entry after TCRdb re-called the 5' RACE reads with MiXCR. The table shows 600,000 to 1,000,000 distinct CDR3 sequences, with 25% occurring only once. This sample was also put to use in a study of T cells of mothers and their children.

Material: blood. Every receptor here comes from a boy aged 10-17 years in good health.

The chain has TRBV7-2 and TRBJ2-5; D might be TRBD1 (6 bases). Trimming pared 0 bases from V and 4 bases from J, leaving 12 bases between. Germline assignment: CDR1 SGHTA and CDR2 FQGNSA. The CDR3 loop spans 15 amino acids. The CDR3 sequence: CASSLAAGAVETQYF. CDR3 in DNA: TGTGCCAGCAGCTTAGCCGCAGGGGCAGTAGAGACCCAGTACTTC.

This clonotype has a handful of counts. The CDR3 loop is CAISEGGANVLTF. The CDR3 nucleotides are TGTGCCATCAGTGAGGGTGGGGCCAACGTCCTGACTTTC. This chain uses TRBV10-3 with TRBJ2-6; D is undetermined. The CDR3 has 13 residues. CDR1 ENHRY and CDR2 SYGVKD come from the germline V gene. Trimming left V 2 bases short and J 3 bases short, with 2 bases between.

Of note for this clonotype: One junction end disagrees with the germline gene, perhaps due to a read error. The J gene is TRBJ1-1, the V gene TRBV3-1; D gene unclear. The CDR3 is 13 amino acids. CDR1 and CDR2 from the germline V gene are LGHDT and YNNKEL (reference sequence). The CDR3 reads CASGQLTNTEAFF. The CDR3 nucleotides read TGTGCCAGCGGCCAATTGACGAACACTGAAGCTTTCTTT.

In its sample, this clonotype was seen a few times. The chain is built from TRBV7-8 and TRBJ2-1, with TRBD2 as a possible D gene (6 bases). Germline CDR1 SGHVS, CDR2 FQNEAQ. The CDR3 loop spans 14 amino acids. Trimming took 0 bases from V and 6 from J, leaving 9 bases between them. The CDR3 is CASSLATSSNEQFF. The DNA for the CDR3 is TGTGCCAGCAGCTTAGCGACTAGTAGCAATGAGCAGTTCTTC.

The chain has TRBV6-1 and TRBJ1-5, with 7 bases lining up with TRBD1. Germline V gene sequence: CDR1 MNHNS, CDR2 SASEGT. The length of the CDR3 is 16 residues. V was clipped by 7 bases and J by 0 bases; unmatched bases: 9. CDR3 DNA: TGTGCCAGCACCAAGGGGGCAGGGGATAGCAATCAGCCCCAGCATTTT. As protein: CASTKGAGDSNQPQHF.

The chain couples TRBV2 to TRBJ2-7; 8 bases agree with TRBD1. The junction had 4 bases not matched to a gene; V was cut back by 6 bases and J by 6 bases. The CDR3 is 12 amino acids. Germline V gene data show CDR1 as SNHLY and CDR2 as FYNNEI. The CDR3 coding sequence is TGTGCCAGCAGGGGACAGGTGATCGAGCAGTACTTC. This translates into CASRGQVIEQYF.

In this sample, this clonotype turned up a few times. CDR3 DNA sequence: TGTGCCAGCAGCCGCGGACTAGCGGGAGCGGGGGAGCAGTTCTTC. Protein product: CASSRGLAGAGEQFF. The chain combines TRBV9 with TRBJ2-1; 13 positions agree with TRBD2. The CDR3 is made up of 15 amino acids. Trimming at V came to 4 bases and at J to 10 bases, leaving 8 bases not matched to a gene. The germline V gene has CDR1 SGDLS and CDR2 YYNGEE.

This clonotype was detected only a few times. The gene calls are TRBV27 and TRBJ1-2, with D perhaps TRBD1 (6 bases). The CDR3 covers 15 residues. The germline gives CDR1 MNHEY, CDR2 SMNVEV (reference sequence). Trimming left V 3 bases short and J 4 bases short, with 15 bases between. The DNA of the CDR3 is TGTGCCAGCAGTTTGGGGCAGGGGAGTGGCTATGGCTACACCTTC. Its translation: CASSLGQGSGYGYTF.

This clonotype has more than one count but fewer than ten. The chain joins TRBV12-3 or TRBV12-4 to TRBJ2-3; D is possibly TRBD1 (5 bases). The length of the CDR3 is 18 residues. The V gene lost 4 bases and the J gene lost 0 bases, with 20 bases spanning the gap. The CDR3 coding sequence is TGTGCCAGCAGTTCCCCCACGGAGACAGCGATTAGCACAGATACGCAGTATTTT. Protein sequence: CASSSPTETAISTDTQYF.

This clonotype was observed a single time. V is TRBV12-3 or TRBV12-4 and J is TRBJ1-6; D ambiguous. The germline V and J ends were trimmed by 6 bases and 9 bases, with 15 bases remaining between them. This CDR3 region has 14 residues. CDR3 DNA sequence: TGTGCCAGCAGCCCGGAGTCCTCCGGTTCACCCCTCCACTTT. Translation gives CASSPESSGSPLHF.

This clonotype was detected a few times. CDR3 DNA sequence: TGTGCCAGCAACTACTACGCCGGGACAGGAGTTATCAGGCAGTACTTC. Protein: CASNYYAGTGVIRQYF. The chain joins TRBV7-9 to TRBJ2-7; 8 positions agree with TRBD1. This CDR3 spans 16 amino acids. Per germline, CDR1 SEHNR and CDR2 FQNEAQ (reference sequence). V dropped 7 bases and J dropped 9; count of bases not matched to a gene: 20.

V usage is TRBV15 and J usage is TRBJ1-5; no firm D call. Germline V gene lookup returns CDR1 LNHNV and CDR2 YYDKDF (reference sequence). The CDR3 has 14 residues. Trimming removed 3 bases at V and 4 bases at J, with 10 bases between. The CDR3 sequence: CATSRAGPNQPQHF. CDR3 coding DNA: TGTGCCACCAGCAGGGCGGGCCCAAATCAGCCCCAGCATTTT.

V usage is TRBV4-1 and J usage is TRBJ2-5, with TRBD2 matching over 10 bases. The end of the DNA fits TRBJ2-1 better, so the J call may be wrong. CDR1 is MGHRA, CDR2 YSYEKL, per germline. CDR3 length: 14 amino acids. This CDR3 reads CASNPAGGLDEQFF. The CDR3 nucleotides are TGCGCCAGCAACCCAGCGGGGGGGCTGGATGAGCAGTTCTTC.